This T cell receptor (beta chain) was sequenced for a study of blood T cell repertoires in COVID-19 (dated by TCRdb to 2020 to 2022). Regarding the complete study: The collaborator samples originated in the United States, Italy and Spain and spanned the acute and convalescent phases of COVID-19. The prospective study material was composed of cDNA or gDNA derived from T cells, B-cell-depleted T cells, or PBMCs. The dataset comprised deeply sampled blood TCRbeta repertoires from subjects exposed to, actively infected with, or recovered from COVID-19. The repertoires were released in a freely available public database intended as a resource for research on the immune response to SARS-CoV-2. Samples came from the ongoing ImmuneRACE study (first 160 participants) plus 1,254 subjects from 6 global collaborators. Sample metadata almost always included a de-identified subject ID, COVID-19 status, age in years and sex. Where available, HLA class I and class II types were obtained from metadata supplied by the sample provider rather than from assay-based typing.

The paper as a whole reports these results and caveats: Clinical and demographic metadata were provided uncurated, with the amount varying by source and participant.

Participants in the prospective study were enrolled through a virtual design, were aged roughly 18 to 100 years, and lived in roughly 26 United States geographic areas. In the prospective study, participants were assigned to cohorts based on the clinical history participants reported in a screening survey and a study questionnaire. Each participant in the prospective study had whole blood, serum and a nasopharyngeal or oropharyngeal swab collected by mobile phlebotomists. Participants in the prospective study had the option to provide additional blood draws and questionnaires over a roughly two-month period. Blood samples from the prospective study were shipped frozen or at room temperature prior to DNA extraction. The CDR3 runs 15 amino acids, cysteine and phenylalanine included. Only the CDR3 region is kept as DNA, spanning 45 bases read in frame from base 1. For this chain, trimming is 5 bases at the V end and 2 bases at the J end, and the number of junction bases without a gene match is 10. CDR1 and CDR2 are read off the germline V gene (reference sequence) as DFQATT and SNEGSKA.

Comments on this clone: The antigen it binds to is not known. There are no base qualities to consult, and no much larger clone falls within one base.

TCRbeta CDR3 regions were amplified from genomic DNA using the immunoSEQ Assay, a bias-controlled multiplex PCR. The authors' analysis ran thus. The number of nucleated cells in each sample was estimated from the amplification of reference gene primers within the assay. To quantify the absolute abundance of each unique TCRbeta CDR3 rearrangement, sequence reads were collapsed and filtered. For each sample, productive Simpson clonality was calculated by taking the square root of Simpson's diversity index across productive rearrangements. TCRdb's version of the immuneACCESS table is confined to in-frame rearrangements and falls short of the full clone set. An unresolved V gene accounts for under half of the shortfall where checked; the remainder is of unknown origin. The DNA was the basis for D and trimming; V, J and clone size are from that table. Within this sample are about 230,000 clones, with 89% of them counted one time only. The ten largest clones take up less than 4% of the sample.

Sequencing was done on a sample of PBMCs or T cells enriched from blood (not recorded which). The rearranged segments are TRBV20-1 and TRBJ1-1; TRBD1 lines up with 8 middle nucleotides. The sequence was collected from a woman aged 25 to 39 with acute COVID-19. The CDR3 protein sequence reads: CSARGTGQLNTEAFF. Here is the DNA: TGCAGTGCTCGTGGGACAGGACAACTAAACACTGAAGCTTTCTTT.